Listed below are T cell receptor beta chains from one sample, sequenced in a study of T cell repertoires in cytomegalovirus infection. Their antigen targets remain unknown. TCRdb used MiXCR to reprocess the reads, holding one entry per CDR3 protein. The table lists about 920,000 distinct CDR3 sequences, 25% to 40% of them singletons, with around 15% in the top ten. The sequenced sample was cultured CD8+ T cells from PBMCs, obtained from culture after CMV antigen stimulation. The receptors shown here come from a human donor in good health (CMV status not recorded). Some clones in this sample may be carry-over from other donors' samples. The CDR3 runs from the conserved cysteine through the conserved F or W. The order of the fields is J gene, V gene, clone size, D gene, CDR3 DNA, CDR3 protein. The D gene is left open where the match is weak. Clone size is stated in some rows and not others, as once, few, many or a class when expanded.

TRBJ1-1 | TRBV7-2 | many | TRBD1 | TGTGCCAGCAGTTATAGGAAATTGACAGGGTATGGTGCTGAAGCTTTCTTT | CASSYRKLTGYGAEAFF
TRBJ2-3 | TRBV7-8 | NA | NA | TGTGCCAGCAGCTTTTTGGGGAATGGAGCAGATACGCAGTATTTT | CASSFLGNGADTQYF
TRBJ1-2 | TRBV10-3 | NA | NA | TGTGCCATCAGTGAATCAGGGTCTTATGGCTACACCTTC | CAISESGSYGYTF
TRBJ2-5 | TRBV4-2 | NA | TRBD1 | TGTGCCAGCAGCCAAGAAGGGACAGGGGTGGAGACCCAGTACTTC | CASSQEGTGVETQYF
TRBJ1-1 | TRBV7-6 | many | TRBD1 | TGTGCCAGCAGCTCCGACGGGGGACAGCTGAACACTGAAGCTTTCTTT | CASSSDGGQLNTEAFF
TRBJ2-3 | TRBV5-5 | few | NA | TGTGCCAGCAGCTTGGTGTGGGCGCACACAGATACGCAGTATTTT | CASSLVWAHTDTQYF
TRBJ1-4 | TRBV5-1 | few | NA | TGCGCCAGCAGCTTGGCCGGCTCATCAAAACTGTTTTTT | CASSLAGSSKLFF
TRBJ2-3 | TRBV2 | NA | NA | TGTGCCAGCAGTGAAGAGGGACTCCGCACAGATACGCAGTATTTT | CASSEEGLRTDTQYF
TRBJ2-2 | TRBV4-2 | NA | NA | TGTGCCAGCAGCCAAGAACCGGGACGTTGGGGGGCGAACACCGGGGAGCTGTTTTTT | CASSQEPGRWGANTGELFF
TRBJ2-2 | TRBV7-6 | many | NA | TGTGCCAGCAAGGAGGGGCGGAACACCGGGGAGCTGTTTTTT | CASKEGRNTGELFF
TRBJ2-2 | TRBV7-6 | NA | NA | TGTGCCAGCAGCTTATTACGGGGAATAGGGGCAAACACCGGGGAGCGGTTTTTT | CASSLLRGIGANTGERFF
TRBJ2-2 | TRBV4-1 | NA | NA | TGCGCCAGCAGCCAAAGCTCGACAGGCGGTACCGGGGAGCTGTTTTTT | CASSQSSTGGTGELFF
TRBJ2-2 | TRBV11-3 | few | TRBD2 | TGTGCCAGCAGCCCTGGGGGGGACGGGAACACCGGGGAGCTGTTTTTT | CASSPGGDGNTGELFF
TRBJ1-1 | TRBV20-1 | NA | NA | TGCAGTGCTAGAGATCGGGCTTCGAACACTGAAGCTTTCTTT | CSARDRASNTEAFF
TRBJ2-7 | TRBV3-1 | NA | NA | TGTGCCAGCAGCCAAGAGCACGGAACCTACGAGCAGTACTTC | CASSQEHGTYEQYF
TRBJ1-4 | TRBV7-2 | many | NA | TGTGCCAGCAGGTCGGGAGCTTATACTCTTGCAACTAATGAAAAACTGTTTTTT | CASRSGAYTLATNEKLFF
TRBJ2-1 | TRBV19 | NA | NA | TGTGCCAGTAGTACAACTGGACTAAATAATGAGCAGTTCTTC | CASSTTGLNNEQFF
TRBJ1-5 | TRBV15 | few | NA | TGTGCCACCAGCAGAGCAATAGGGCAGCCCCAGCATTTT | CATSRAIGQPQHF
TRBJ1-4 | TRBV25-1 | few | NA | TGTGCCAGCAGTGCCTACTTTGGGGACGGGCCAACTAATGAAAAACTGTTTTTT | CASSAYFGDGPTNEKLFF
TRBJ2-1 | TRBV7-2 | many | NA | TGTGCCAGCAGCTTAGAGGACAGCTACAATGAGCAGTTCTTC | CASSLEDSYNEQFF
TRBJ2-1 | TRBV27 | NA | NA | TGTGCCAGCAGTTTCGGTCGGGGGGCCTTCTACAATGAGCAGTTCTTC | CASSFGRGAFYNEQFF
TRBJ2-7 | TRBV25-1 | NA | NA | TGTGCCAGCAGTGAGGGTCTGCAGCCCTACGAGCAGTACTTC | CASSEGLQPYEQYF
TRBJ1-5 | TRBV4-1 | few | NA | TGTGCCAGCAGCCAGGAGGGGGGAAGCAATCAGCCCCAGCATTTT | CASSQEGGSNQPQHF